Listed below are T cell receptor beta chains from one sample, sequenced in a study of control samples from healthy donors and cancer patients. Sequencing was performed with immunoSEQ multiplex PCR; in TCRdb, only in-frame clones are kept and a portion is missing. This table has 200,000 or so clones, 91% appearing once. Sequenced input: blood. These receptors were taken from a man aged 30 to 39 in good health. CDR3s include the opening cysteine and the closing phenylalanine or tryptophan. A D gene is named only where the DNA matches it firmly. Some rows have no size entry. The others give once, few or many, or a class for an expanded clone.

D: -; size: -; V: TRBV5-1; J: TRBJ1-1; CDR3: CASSLASEVNTEAFF; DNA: TGCGCCAGCAGCTTGGCCAGCGAGGTGAACACTGAAGCTTTCTTT
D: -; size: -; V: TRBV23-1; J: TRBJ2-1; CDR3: CASTFQGNYPNNEQFF; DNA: TGCGCCAGCACCTTTCAGGGAAACTACCCCAACAATGAGCAGTTCTTC
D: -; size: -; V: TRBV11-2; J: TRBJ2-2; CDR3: CASSLRTVGGSRTGELFF; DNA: TGTGCCAGCAGCTTACGGACAGTCGGGGGGTCGAGGACCGGGGAGCTGTTTTTT
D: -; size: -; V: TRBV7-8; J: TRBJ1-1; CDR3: CASSLGAQTASSNTEAFF; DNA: TGTGCCAGCAGCTTAGGGGCCCAGACAGCCTCCTCCAACACTGAAGCTTTCTTT
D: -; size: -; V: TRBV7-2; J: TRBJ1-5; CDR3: CASGYSNQPQHF; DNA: TGTGCCAGCGGTTATAGCAATCAGCCCCAGCATTTT
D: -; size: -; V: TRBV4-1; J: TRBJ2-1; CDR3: CASSQENPAAYNEQFF; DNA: TGCGCCAGCAGCCAAGAAAATCCAGCGGCCTACAATGAGCAGTTCTTC
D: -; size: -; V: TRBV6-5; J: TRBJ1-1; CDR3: CASSIPGRNTEAFF; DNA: TGTGCCAGCAGTATTCCCGGGCGGAACACTGAAGCTTTCTTT
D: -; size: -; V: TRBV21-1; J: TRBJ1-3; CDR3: CASSKARAWVSGNTIYF; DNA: TGTGCCAGCAGCAAAGCCCGGGCGTGGGTTTCTGGAAACACCATATATTTT
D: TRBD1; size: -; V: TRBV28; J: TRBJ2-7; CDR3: CASSLPGQGGEQYF; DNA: TGTGCCAGCAGTCTACCGGGACAGGGTGGCGAGCAGTACTTC
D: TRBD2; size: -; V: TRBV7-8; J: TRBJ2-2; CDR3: CASSPGTSGLTGELFF; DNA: TGCGCCAGCAGCCCCGGGACTAGCGGTCTCACCGGGGAGCTGTTTTTT
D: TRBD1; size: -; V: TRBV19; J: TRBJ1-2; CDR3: CASSISTGRNYGYTF; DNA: TGTGCCAGTAGTATATCGACAGGGAGAAACTATGGCTACACCTTC
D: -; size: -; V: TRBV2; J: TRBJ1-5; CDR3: CASSGQGINNQPQHF; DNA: TGTGCCAGCAGTGGTCAGGGCATAAACAATCAGCCCCAGCATTTT
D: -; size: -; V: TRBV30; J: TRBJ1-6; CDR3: CAWTTGSSYNSPLHF; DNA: TGTGCCTGGACTACAGGGAGCTCCTATAATTCACCCCTCCACTTT
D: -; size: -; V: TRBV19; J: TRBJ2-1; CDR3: CASSVKGNEQFF; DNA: TGTGCCAGTAGTGTGAAGGGGAATGAGCAGTTCTTC
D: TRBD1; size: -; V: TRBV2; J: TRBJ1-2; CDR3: CASSEAGTGIDGYTF; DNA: TGTGCCAGCAGTGAAGCCGGGACAGGGATCGATGGCTACACCTTC
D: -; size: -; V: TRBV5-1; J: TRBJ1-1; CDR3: CASSPEGVTEAFF; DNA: TGCGCCAGCAGCCCCGAAGGGGTTACTGAAGCTTTCTTT
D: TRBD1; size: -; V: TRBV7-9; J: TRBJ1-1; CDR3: CASSGGTGATEAFF; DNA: TGTGCCAGCAGCGGGGGGACAGGGGCCACTGAAGCTTTCTTT
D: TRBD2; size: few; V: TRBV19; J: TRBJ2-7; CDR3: CASSIGLAGNYEQYF; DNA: TGTGCCAGTAGTATAGGACTAGCGGGGAACTACGAGCAGTACTTC
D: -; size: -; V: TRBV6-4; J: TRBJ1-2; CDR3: CASRQGGDGYTF; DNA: TGTGCCAGCAGACAGGGAGGAGATGGCTACACCTTC
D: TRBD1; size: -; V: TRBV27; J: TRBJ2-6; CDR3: CASGRDRALGANVLTF; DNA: TGTGCCAGCGGCCGGGACAGGGCTCTTGGGGCCAACGTCCTGACTTTC
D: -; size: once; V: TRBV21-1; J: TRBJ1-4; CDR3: CASRPQGRTKKEKLFF; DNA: TGTGCCAGCAGGCCCCAGGGGAGGACAAAGAAAGAAAAACTGTTTTTT
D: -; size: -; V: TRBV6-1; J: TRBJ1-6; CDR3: CASSEGQNSPLHF; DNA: TGTGCCAGCAGTGAAGGACAGAATTCACCCCTCCACTTT
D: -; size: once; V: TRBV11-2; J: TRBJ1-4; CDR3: CASSLSEGGYEKLFF; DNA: TGTGCCAGCAGCTTATCTGAAGGGGGGTATGAAAAACTGTTTTTT